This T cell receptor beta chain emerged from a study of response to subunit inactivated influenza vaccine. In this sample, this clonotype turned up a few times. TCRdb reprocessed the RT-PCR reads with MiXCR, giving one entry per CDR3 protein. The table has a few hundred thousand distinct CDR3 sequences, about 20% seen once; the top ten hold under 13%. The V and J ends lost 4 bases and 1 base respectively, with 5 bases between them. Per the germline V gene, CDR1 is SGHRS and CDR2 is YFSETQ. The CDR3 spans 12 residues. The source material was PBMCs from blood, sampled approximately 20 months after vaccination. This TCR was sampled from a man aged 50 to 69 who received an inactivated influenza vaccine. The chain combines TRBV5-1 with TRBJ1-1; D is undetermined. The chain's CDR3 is CASSDPNTEAFF. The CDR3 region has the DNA TGCGCCAGCAGCGACCCGAACACTGAAGCTTTCTTT. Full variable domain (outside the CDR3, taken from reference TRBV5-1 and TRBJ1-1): KAGVTQTPRYLIKTRGQQVTLSCSPISGHRSVSWYQQTPGQGLQFLFEYFSETQRNKGNFPGRFSGRQFSNSRSEMNVSTLELGDSALYLCASSDPNTEAFFGQGTRLTVV.